Listed here are 29 T cell receptor beta chains from one sample, sequenced in a study of T cells in Graves' hyperthyroidism and ophthalmopathy. Using RNA transcripts as the source, TCR beta CDR3 regions were amplified. With the HTBI primer set, the TCR CDR3 went through a first round of RT-PCR. TCRdb reprocessed the multiplex PCR reads with MiXCR, giving one entry per CDR3 protein. The profile shows a few hundred thousand distinct CDR3 sequences, 15% to 18% of them singletons. The sequenced sample consisted of blood. These receptors originate from a woman in her 30s with Graves' hyperthyroidism.

J is TRBJ1-2 and V is TRBV7-2; TRBD1 matches at 10 bases. The CDR3 loop spans 14 amino acids. Trimming took 3 bases from V and 9 from J; bases not matched to a gene: 7. From germline, CDR1 is SGHTA and CDR2 FQGNSA. The CDR3 spells CASSFGQGVIRYTF. CDR3 sequence (DNA): TGTGCCAGCAGCTTTGGACAGGGGGTTATTCGCTACACCTTC.

There are many counts of this clonotype. This chain links TRBV27 with TRBJ2-7, with TRBD2 matching over 14 bases. Germline assignment: CDR1 MNHEY and CDR2 SMNVEV (reference sequence). The CDR3 totals 20 residues. The J segment lost 1 base and the V segment lost 5 bases, leaving 16 bases of the junction unmatched. Written as DNA, the CDR3 is TGTGCCAGCAGTATTGCCGCCGGGACTAGCGGGAGCCAGGCTTCCTACGAGCAGTACTTC. It specifies CASSIAAGTSGSQASYEQYF.

As concerns this clonotype: The junction departs from the called germline gene at one end, perhaps through a read error. The J gene is TRBJ2-3, the V gene TRBV20-1, with 12 bases matching TRBD2. The CDR3 has 15 amino acids. The germline V gene encodes CDR1 DFQATT and CDR2 SNEGSKA (reference sequence). CDR3 loop: CSARMSSGRADTQYF. As DNA, the CDR3 is TGCAGCGCTAGGATGTCTAGCGGGAGGGCCGATACGCAGTATTTT.

The chain recombines TRBV2 with TRBJ2-2; 8 positions match TRBD2. The CDR3 extends over 15 amino acids. Germline trimming cut 4 bases from V and 6 bases from J; bases unmatched to any gene: 7. Germline V gene sequence: CDR1 SNHLY, CDR2 FYNNEI. The CDR3 sequence is CASSGSGIQSGELFF. CDR3 sequence (DNA): TGTGCCAGCAGTGGTAGCGGGATCCAATCCGGGGAGCTGTTTTTT.

This clonotype occurred many times. The chain links TRBV20-1 to TRBJ1-1; perhaps TRBD1 as D (5 bases). Germline lookup yields CDR1 DFQATT and CDR2 SNEGSKA (reference sequence). The germline V and J ends were trimmed by 2 bases and 0 bases, with 10 bases remaining between them. This CDR3 comprises 14 residues. Here the CDR3 DNA reads TGCAGTGCTAGACCGGGACGGATGAACACTGAAGCTTTCTTT. Its protein is CSARPGRMNTEAFF.

The chain combines TRBV29-1 with TRBJ1-1; TRBD1 might be the D (5 bases). The length of the CDR3 is 12 residues. Trimming removed 5 bases from V and 1 base from J, with 8 bases in between. The germline CDR1 and CDR2 sequences are SQVTM and ANQGSEA. CDR3: CSVLDRNTEAFF. DNA of the CDR3: TGCAGCGTTTTAGACAGGAACACTGAAGCTTTCTTT.

This clonotype was found a few times. V is TRBV7-2 and J is TRBJ2-1; no clear D. This CDR3 is 12 amino acids long. Germline V gene lookup returns CDR1 SGHTA and CDR2 FQGNSA. V was trimmed by 4 bases and J by 9 bases, leaving 10 bases between them. The CDR3 region is CASSSRGAEQFF. In DNA, the CDR3 is TGTGCCAGCAGCTCCCGAGGAGCTGAGCAGTTCTTC.

This clonotype has a count of ten or more. This rearrangement joins TRBV11-2 to TRBJ2-3; 8 nucleotides agree with TRBD2. The germline gives CDR1 SGHAT, CDR2 FQNNGV. V lost 5 bases to trimming and J lost 2 bases; unmatched junction nucleotides: 18. This CDR3 has 19 amino acids. The CDR3 spells CASSPRFWTSRTFTDTQYF. CDR3 in DNA: TGTGCCAGCAGCCCTCGTTTTTGGACTAGCCGAACGTTCACAGATACGCAGTATTTT.

Ten or more counts support this clonotype. The CDR3 is CAWSYQGPYEQYF. The CDR3 nucleotides read TGTGCCTGGTCGTATCAGGGGCCATACGAGCAGTACTTC. The V gene is TRBV30, the J gene TRBJ2-7; D perhaps matches TRBD1 (6 bases). The CDR3 is made up of 13 amino acids. The germline CDR1 and CDR2 sequences are GTSNPN and SVGIG (reference sequence). Trimming cost V 5 bases and J 4 bases, with 15 bases left between them.

The chain joins TRBV20-1 to TRBJ1-4; no definite D call. The germline V gene encodes CDR1 DFQATT and CDR2 SNEGSKA (reference sequence). CDR3 length: 15 residues. The germline V and J ends were trimmed by 2 bases and 7 bases, with 17 bases remaining between them. The CDR3 region has the DNA TGCAGTGCTAGACGAAAAGAGATCAGGACTGAAAAACTGTTTTTT. It is translated as CSARRKEIRTEKLFF.

The sample holds many counts of this clonotype. The chain is built from TRBV3-1 and TRBJ2-7; D is undetermined. V was clipped by 1 base and J by 2 bases, with 3 bases between them. Germline lookup yields CDR1 LGHDT and CDR2 YNNKEL (reference sequence). CDR3 size: 12 residues. The CDR3 loop is CASSQVPYEQYF. For the CDR3, the DNA is TGTGCCAGCAGCCAAGTCCCCTACGAGCAGTACTTC.

This clonotype was observed many times. This chain links TRBV19 with TRBJ2-1; 11 bases are shared with TRBD2. Looked up from germline, CDR1 is LNHDA and CDR2 is SQIVND (reference sequence). This CDR3 is built from 20 residues. J lost 5 bases, V lost 9 bases, and 24 bases had no gene match. The CDR3: CASYPDRLAGGRTINNEQFF. CDR3 bases: TGTGCCAGCTACCCGGACAGGCTAGCGGGAGGCCGTACTATAAACAATGAGCAGTTCTTC.

A remark on this clonotype: Here the CDR3 omits its conserved ending phenylalanine or tryptophan, so a read error is the likely source. The chain combines TRBV11-2 with TRBJ2-5; 8 positions agree with TRBD1. From germline, CDR1 is SGHAT and CDR2 FQNNGV. J was trimmed by 6 bases and V by 1 base; bases with no gene match: 7. The length of the CDR3 is 15 residues. The CDR3 DNA follows: TGTGCCAGCAGCTTAGTCCAGGGGGCTACAAAGACCCAGTACCTC. Encoded protein: CASSLVQGATKTQYL.

The sample holds many counts of this clonotype. This chain joins TRBV28 and TRBJ2-6; perhaps D is TRBD1 or TRBD2 (5 bases each). Trimming cost V 5 bases and J 3 bases, with 23 bases left between them. The CDR3 loop spans 19 amino acids. Germline lookup yields CDR1 MDHEN and CDR2 SYDVKM. The CDR3 region has the DNA TGTGCCAGCAGTCCCCCGCCCCCGGGACGGCTTAGTGGGGCCAACGTCCTGACTTTC. Translating gives CASSPPPPGRLSGANVLTF.

This clonotype was seen ten or more times. The chain is built from TRBV11-2 and TRBJ2-7; D may be TRBD2 (5 bases). V lost 6 bases and J lost 5, with 8 bases in between. Germline V gene lookup returns CDR1 SGHAT and CDR2 FQNNGV. The CDR3 is 11 amino acids. This chain's CDR3 is CASRIAHEQYF. CDR3 DNA sequence: TGTGCCAGCAGAATAGCGCACGAGCAGTACTTC.

This clonotype has a count of ten or more. This chain links TRBV4-1 with TRBJ2-1; D remains unclear. The V gene's germline CDR1 is MGHRA and CDR2 YSYEKL. The CDR3 sequence is 14 residues long. V was cut by 1 base and J by 9 bases, with 13 bases left in between. The CDR3: CASSQGMRLGEQFF. CDR3 coding DNA: TGCGCCAGCAGCCAAGGAATGAGGTTGGGTGAGCAGTTCTTC.

As to this clonotype: The CDR3 does not end in the conserved phenylalanine or tryptophan, so this is likely a read error. V usage is TRBV25-1 and J usage is TRBJ2-1; 14 nucleotides line up with TRBD2. V trimming: 10 bases; J trimming: 8 bases; junction bases outside the gene matches: 4. The CDR3 has 13 amino acids. Germline values: CDR1 MGHDK, CDR2 SYGVNS. The CDR3 DNA reads TGTGCCACCAGACTAGCGGGAGGGGATGAGCAGTTCCTC. Translating it yields CATRLAGGDEQFL.

Many counts were recorded for this clonotype. The genes are TRBV2 and TRBJ2-7; D possibly corresponds to TRBD1 (6 bases). The V gene's germline CDR1 is SNHLY and CDR2 FYNNEI. The CDR3 is made up of 16 amino acids. Trimming stripped 6 bases from V and 0 bases from J, with 18 bases between. The CDR3 loop reads CASSQGVGGYSYEQYF. CDR3 nucleotide sequence: TGTGCCAGCAGCCAAGGGGTAGGGGGTTACTCCTACGAGCAGTACTTC.

The genes are TRBV6-1 and TRBJ2-3; D is unclear. Germline V lookup: CDR1 MNHNS, CDR2 SASEGT. Trimming stripped 5 bases from V and 5 bases from J, with 8 bases between. CDR3 length equals 12 residues. CDR3 in amino acids: CASSLKRDTQYF. In DNA, the CDR3 is TGTGCCAGCAGTCTTAAGCGAGATACGCAGTATTTT.

This clonotype was counted ten times or more. The CDR3 here is CASSLAQGGDEQFF. CDR3 sequence (DNA): TGCGCCAGCAGCTTGGCGCAGGGCGGCGATGAGCAGTTCTTC. The rearrangement links TRBV5-1 to TRBJ2-1; a possible D gene is TRBD1 (5 bases). The CDR3 is 14 amino acids. Trimming pared 0 bases from V and 8 bases from J, leaving 12 bases between. In germline, CDR1 is SGHRS, CDR2 YFSETQ.

The chain joins TRBV6-1 to TRBJ1-6; TRBD1 matches at 8 bases. V trimming: 6 bases; J trimming: 6 bases; junction bases outside the gene matches: 7. This CDR3 has 15 residues. Per the germline V gene, CDR1 is MNHNS and CDR2 is SASEGT. This CDR3 is CASRGATGVNSPLHF. In DNA form, the CDR3 reads TGTGCCAGCAGGGGAGCGACAGGGGTTAATTCACCCCTCCACTTT.

This clonotype was detected a few times. The CDR3, as DNA: TGCAGTGCTACGGACGGGGAGGCCTATAATTCACCCCTCCACTTT. Translated, it gives CSATDGEAYNSPLHF. J is TRBJ1-6 and V is TRBV20-1; D is unclear. Germline-derived CDR1 and CDR2 are DFQATT and SNEGSKA (reference sequence). This CDR3 has 15 residues. V lost 4 bases, J lost 2 bases, and 12 bases lay in between.

This clonotype was observed a few times. The chain couples TRBV7-2 to TRBJ2-1, with 13 nucleotides matching TRBD2. Germline assignment: CDR1 SGHTA and CDR2 FQGNSA. Trimming removed 1 base from V and 6 bases from J; junction bases left unmatched: 3. This CDR3 spans 16 amino acids. Here the CDR3 DNA reads TGTGCCAGCAGCTTAGGGGGACTAGCGGGACGCAATGAGCAGTTCTTC. This gives the protein CASSLGGLAGRNEQFF.

This clonotype was picked up a small number of times. The chain uses TRBV5-1 and TRBJ2-7; D ambiguous. This CDR3 has 16 residues. V dropped 3 bases and J dropped 4 bases, with 20 bases sitting between them. CDR1 is SGHRS and CDR2 is YFSETQ in the germline V gene. As DNA, the CDR3 is TGCGCCAGCAGCTCCTCCCAAGAGATCCCGGCATACGAGCAGTACTTC. As protein: CASSSSQEIPAYEQYF.

The chain links TRBV6-1 to TRBJ2-3; TRBD2 is a possible D gene (6 bases). Germline V gives CDR1 MNHNS, CDR2 SASEGT. The V end was cut by 5 bases, the J end by 3 bases, with 15 bases between. There are 15 residues in the CDR3. The CDR3 loop reads CASSPYGRGTDTQYF. The CDR3 nucleotides are TGTGCCAGCAGTCCTTACGGGAGAGGGACAGATACGCAGTATTTT.

The rearrangement links TRBV5-1 to TRBJ1-2; D not certain. The CDR3 is 13 residues long. V was clipped by 4 bases and J by 2 bases, with 9 bases between them. Germline V lookup: CDR1 SGHRS, CDR2 YFSETQ. The CDR3 DNA follows: TGCGCCAGCAGCACCTCGACAAACTATGGCTACACCTTC. Protein product: CASSTSTNYGYTF.

This clonotype has at least ten counts. This chain links TRBV2 with TRBJ1-5, with a tentative D call TRBD1 (5 bases). V was shortened by 7 bases and J by 7 bases, with 11 bases between the two germline ends. The germline V gene encodes CDR1 SNHLY and CDR2 FYNNEI. The CDR3 contains 12 residues. For the CDR3, the DNA is TGTGCCAGCAACCGGGGGATGCAGCCCCAGCATTTT. Translation: CASNRGMQPQHF.

This chain links TRBV7-2 with TRBJ1-5, with D tentatively TRBD1 (6 bases). Germline CDR1 and CDR2: SGHTA and FQGNSA. The CDR3 covers 15 residues. Trimming removed 6 bases from V and 7 bases from J, with 19 bases in between. As DNA, the CDR3 is TGTGCCAGCAGTAAAGCCTCAGGGGTGGGGCAGCCCCAGCATTTT. It translates to CASSKASGVGQPQHF.

The table lists this clonotype with a few counts. The J gene is TRBJ2-1, the V gene TRBV20-1; a possible D gene is TRBD2 (6 bases). The CDR3 totals 13 residues. V was cut by 3 bases and J by 5 bases, with 11 bases left in between. Germline assignment: CDR1 DFQATT and CDR2 SNEGSKA (reference sequence). The CDR3 region has the DNA TGCAGTGCTAGCGGGAGTATTAACAATGAGCAGTTCTTC. Its protein product is CSASGSINNEQFF.